The 12 T cell receptor beta chains reported below all come from one sample, sequenced in a study of graft-versus-host responses after intestinal transplantation. The protocol was immunoSEQ multiplex PCR, while the TCRdb copy is restricted to in-frame clones and leaves out a portion. Of tens of thousands of clones listed, 85% to 90% are singletons. Their specific antigens are unknown. Sequences were derived from unstimulated CD8+ T cells sorted from spleen or lymph node cells, sampled before transplant. The receptors come from a human donor who was the organ donor for an intestinal transplant.

The rearrangement joins TRBV6-1 to TRBJ2-1; D call uncertain. The CDR3 extends over 13 amino acids. The V and J ends lost 1 base and 4 bases respectively, with 5 bases between them. The germline V gene has CDR1 MNHNS and CDR2 SASEGT. Here the CDR3 DNA reads TGTGCCAGCAGTGAAGGTAGTTACAATGAGCAGTTCTTC. Translating it yields CASSEGSYNEQFF.

The chain couples TRBV29-1 to TRBJ1-5, with TRBD1 matching over 7 bases. CDR1 is SQVTM, CDR2 ANQGSEA, per germline. The CDR3 runs 18 residues. V was clipped by 5 bases and J by 2 bases; unmatched bases: 18. CDR3 amino acids: CSVPDRDEDSAGNQPQHF. In nucleotides, the CDR3 is TGCAGCGTTCCCGACAGGGATGAAGATTCAGCGGGCAATCAGCCCCAGCATTTT.

The gene calls are TRBV27 and TRBJ1-5; no clear D. This CDR3 has 15 residues. Between the trimmed V and J ends, which lost 5 bases and 1 base, there was a span of 12 bases. Germline V gene sequence: CDR1 MNHEY, CDR2 SMNVEV (reference sequence). CDR3 DNA sequence: TGTGCCAGCAGTCCCCTGACGGAGAGCAATCAGCCCCAGCATTTT. It encodes CASSPLTESNQPQHF.

The rearrangement joins TRBV11-2 to TRBJ2-7; 8 bases map to TRBD2. The CDR3 runs 18 residues. Germline V gene lookup returns CDR1 SGHAT and CDR2 FQNNGV. The V and J ends lost 0 bases and 2 bases, in that order; junction bases with no gene match: 12. CDR3 coding DNA: TGTGCCAGCAGCTTAGATGGGCCCCCCGGGGGACTAGCCTACGAGCAGTACGTC. Its translation is CASSLDGPPGGLAYEQYV.

The chain carries TRBV4-2 and TRBJ2-1, with D unclear. The CDR3 has 14 amino acids. The V gene lost 0 bases and the J gene lost 7 bases, with 10 bases spanning the gap. Per the germline V gene, CDR1 is LGHNA and CDR2 is YNFKEQ. This CDR3 is CASSQDRFGNEQFF. For the CDR3, the DNA is TGTGCCAGCAGCCAAGATAGATTCGGGAATGAGCAGTTCTTC.

V and J are TRBV27 and TRBJ2-4, with D possibly being TRBD1 (6 bases). The germline V gene encodes CDR1 MNHEY and CDR2 SMNVEV (reference sequence). This CDR3 comprises 15 residues. Trimming stripped 5 bases from V and 1 base from J, with 12 bases between. The CDR3 reads CASSLGGAAKNIQYF. The DNA for the CDR3 is TGTGCCAGCAGTCTAGGGGGTGCTGCCAAAAACATTCAGTACTTC.

In nucleotides, the CDR3 is TGTGCCAGCAGCTTGTACACGAATCAGCCCCAGCATTTT. It yields the protein CASSLYTNQPQHF. The J gene is TRBJ1-5, the V gene TRBV5-6; the D is unclear. Germline-derived CDR1 and CDR2 are SGHDT and YYEEEE. Trimming left V 1 base short and J 4 bases short, with 6 bases between. The CDR3 is made up of 13 amino acids.

The CDR3 sequence is CASSHWGETGELFF. In DNA, the CDR3 is TGTGCCAGCAGCCACTGGGGGGAGACCGGGGAGCTGTTTTTT. This chain uses TRBV11-2 with TRBJ2-2; weak D call: TRBD2 (6 bases). The CDR3 extends over 14 amino acids. V was cut by 5 bases and J by 5 bases, with 12 bases left in between. Per the germline V gene, CDR1 is SGHAT and CDR2 is FQNNGV. The full variable domain, rest sourced from reference TRBV11-2 and TRBJ2-2, is EAGVAQSPRYKIIEKRQSVAFWCNPISGHATLYWYQQILGQGPKLLIQFQNNGVVDDSQLPKDRFSAERLKGVDSTLKIQPAKLEDSAVYLCASSHWGETGELFFGEGSRLTVL.

V usage is TRBV10-3 and J usage is TRBJ2-7; perhaps TRBD1 as D (5 bases). CDR1 and CDR2 from the germline V gene are ENHRY and SYGVKD. This CDR3 region has 11 residues. CDR3 sequence (DNA): TGTGCCATCGGGGCTTCCTACGGGCAGTACGTC. Amino acids: CAIGASYGQYV.

The rearrangement joins TRBV15 to TRBJ1-3; no clear D gene. Trimming removed 7 bases at V and 0 bases at J, with 10 bases between. The CDR3 runs to 14 residues. Germline CDR1 and CDR2: LNHNV and YYDKDF (reference sequence). CDR3 sequence reads: CATTGPHSGNTIYF. The CDR3 coding sequence is TGTGCCACCACAGGTCCGCACTCTGGAAACACCATATATTTT.

This sequence joins TRBV4-3 and TRBJ1-4; D is ambiguous. V lost 3 bases and J lost 8, with 19 bases in between. In germline, CDR1 is LGHNA, CDR2 YSLEER. The CDR3 extends over 16 amino acids. CDR3 region: CASSQELTGDAEKLFF. The CDR3 bases are TGCGCCAGCAGCCAGGAGTTGACGGGAGACGCGGAAAAACTGTTTTTT.

The V gene is TRBV7-4, the J gene TRBJ1-1; 8 bases align to TRBD1. This CDR3 has 16 amino acids. Germline V CDR1 and CDR2: SGHVT, SQSDAQ. Trimming at V came to 5 bases and at J to 4 bases, leaving 12 bases not matched to a gene. CDR3 DNA sequence: TGTGCCAGCAGCCCAAGCGGCCACAGGGGGGGCACTGAAGCTTTCTTT. It translates to CASSPSGHRGGTEAFF.